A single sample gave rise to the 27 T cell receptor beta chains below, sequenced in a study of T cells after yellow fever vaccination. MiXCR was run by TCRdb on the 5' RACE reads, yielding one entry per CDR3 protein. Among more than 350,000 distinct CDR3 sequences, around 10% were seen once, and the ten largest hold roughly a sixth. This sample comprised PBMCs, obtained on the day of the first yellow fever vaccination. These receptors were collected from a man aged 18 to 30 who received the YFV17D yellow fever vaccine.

The CDR3 spells CASSQWEGGYGYTF. The CDR3 DNA reads as TGTGCCAGCAGCCAATGGGAAGGTGGCTATGGCTACACCTTC. This chain uses TRBV3-1 with TRBJ1-2; D is unresolved. In germline, CDR1 is LGHDT, CDR2 YNNKEL (reference sequence). There are 14 residues in the CDR3. V was trimmed by 2 bases and J by 4 bases, leaving 11 bases between them.

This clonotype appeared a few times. The CDR3 nucleotides are TGCGCCAGCAGCTTGGTAGAAGACCGGGGGGCCAGTGAGCAGTTCTTC. It translates to CASSLVEDRGASEQFF. The V and J genes are TRBV5-1 and TRBJ2-1; TRBD2 is a possible D gene (7 bases). With 0 bases removed from V and 9 bases from J, the gap between germline ends came to 19 bases. Germline loops: CDR1 SGHRS, CDR2 YFSETQ. This CDR3 is built from 16 residues.

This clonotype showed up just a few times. The CDR3 region is CASSAQLGSYEQFF. CDR3 nucleotides: TGTGCCAGCAGCGCCCAGTTGGGGTCCTATGAGCAGTTCTTC. The V and J genes are TRBV9 and TRBJ2-1; D gene unclear. Germline V CDR1 and CDR2: SGDLS, YYNGEE. The V end was cut by 3 bases, the J end by 8 bases, with 15 bases between. The CDR3 runs to 14 residues.

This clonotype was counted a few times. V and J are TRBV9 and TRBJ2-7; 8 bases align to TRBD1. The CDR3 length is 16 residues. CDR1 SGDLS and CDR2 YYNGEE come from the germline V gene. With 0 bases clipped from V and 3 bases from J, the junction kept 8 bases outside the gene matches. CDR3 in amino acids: CASSVAQGAIFYEQYF. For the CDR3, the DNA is TGTGCCAGCAGCGTAGCTCAGGGGGCAATCTTCTACGAGCAGTACTTC.

CDR3 protein: CASRTGQVGGGQPQHF. CDR3 nucleotides: TGTGCCAGCAGAACGGGACAGGTCGGAGGAGGACAGCCCCAGCATTTT. The chain is built from TRBV6-1 and TRBJ1-5, with 8 bases lining up with TRBD1. Germline values: CDR1 MNHNS, CDR2 SASEGT. The CDR3 contains 16 residues. J was trimmed by 7 bases and V by 6 bases; bases with no gene match: 14.

The CDR3 DNA is TGTGCCATCAGTGAGTCGGAGAAGATAAGCTCCTACAATGAGCAGTTCTTC. It yields the protein CAISESEKISSYNEQFF. V and J are TRBV10-3 and TRBJ2-1; D not resolved. Germline V lookup: CDR1 ENHRY, CDR2 SYGVKD. Trimming cost V 0 bases and J 0 bases, with 12 bases left between them. The CDR3 runs 17 residues.

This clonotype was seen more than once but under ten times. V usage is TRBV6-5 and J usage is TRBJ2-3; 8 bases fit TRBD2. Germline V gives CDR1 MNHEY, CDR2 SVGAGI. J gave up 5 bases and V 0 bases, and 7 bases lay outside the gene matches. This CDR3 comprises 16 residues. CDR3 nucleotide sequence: TGTGCCAGCAGTTACTCTGAACCGGGGGGGCAAGATACGCAGTATTTT. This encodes CASSYSEPGGQDTQYF.

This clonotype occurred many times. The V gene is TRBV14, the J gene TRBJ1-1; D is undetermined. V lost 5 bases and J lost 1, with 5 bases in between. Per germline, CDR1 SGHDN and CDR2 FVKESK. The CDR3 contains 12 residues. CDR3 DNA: TGTGCCAGCAGCATAGCGAACACTGAAGCTTTCTTT. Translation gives CASSIANTEAFF.

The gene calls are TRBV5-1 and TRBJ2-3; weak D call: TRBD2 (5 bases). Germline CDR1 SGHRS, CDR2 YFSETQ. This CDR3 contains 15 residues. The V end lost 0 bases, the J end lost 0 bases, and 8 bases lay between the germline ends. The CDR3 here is CASSLGGESTDTQYF. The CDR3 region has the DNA TGCGCCAGCAGCTTGGGGGGAGAGAGCACAGATACGCAGTATTTT.

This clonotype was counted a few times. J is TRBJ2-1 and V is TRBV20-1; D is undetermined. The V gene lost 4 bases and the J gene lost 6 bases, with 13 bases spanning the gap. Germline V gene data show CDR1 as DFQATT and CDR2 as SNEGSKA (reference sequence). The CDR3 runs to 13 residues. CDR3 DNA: TGCAGTGCTACGTTGACTTTGAGCAATGAGCAGTTCTTC. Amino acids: CSATLTLSNEQFF.

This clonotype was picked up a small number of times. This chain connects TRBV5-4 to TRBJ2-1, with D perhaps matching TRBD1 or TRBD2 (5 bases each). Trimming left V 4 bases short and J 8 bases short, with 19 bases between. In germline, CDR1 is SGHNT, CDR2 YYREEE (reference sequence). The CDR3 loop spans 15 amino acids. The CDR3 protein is CASSRVGRAGDEQFF. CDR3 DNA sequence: TGTGCCAGCAGCCGGGTGGGCAGGGCGGGCGATGAGCAGTTCTTC.

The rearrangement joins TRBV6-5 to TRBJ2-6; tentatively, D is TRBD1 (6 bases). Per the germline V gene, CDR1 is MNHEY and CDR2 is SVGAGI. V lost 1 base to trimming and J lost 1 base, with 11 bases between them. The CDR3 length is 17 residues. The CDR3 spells CASSYYSTGSGANVLTF. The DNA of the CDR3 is TGTGCCAGCAGTTACTATTCAACAGGGTCTGGGGCCAACGTCCTGACTTTC.

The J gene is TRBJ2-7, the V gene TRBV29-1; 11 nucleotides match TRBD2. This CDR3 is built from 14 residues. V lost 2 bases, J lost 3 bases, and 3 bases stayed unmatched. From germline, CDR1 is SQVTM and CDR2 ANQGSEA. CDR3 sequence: CSVELTSGGYEQYV. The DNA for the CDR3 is TGCAGCGTTGAACTTACTAGCGGGGGCTACGAGCAGTACGTC.

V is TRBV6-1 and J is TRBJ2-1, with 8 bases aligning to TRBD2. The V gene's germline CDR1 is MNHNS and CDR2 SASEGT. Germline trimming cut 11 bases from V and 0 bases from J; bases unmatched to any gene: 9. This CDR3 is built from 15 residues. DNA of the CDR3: TGTGCCTCCTATAGTAGCGGGACCTCCTACAATGAGCAGTTCTTC. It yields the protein CASYSSGTSYNEQFF.

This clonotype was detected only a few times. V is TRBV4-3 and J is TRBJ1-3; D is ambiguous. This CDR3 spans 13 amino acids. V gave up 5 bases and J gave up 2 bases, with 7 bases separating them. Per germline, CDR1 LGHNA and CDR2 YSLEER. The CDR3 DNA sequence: TGCGCCAGCAGCGCCCTGGCTGGAAACACCATATATTTT. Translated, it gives CASSALAGNTIYF.

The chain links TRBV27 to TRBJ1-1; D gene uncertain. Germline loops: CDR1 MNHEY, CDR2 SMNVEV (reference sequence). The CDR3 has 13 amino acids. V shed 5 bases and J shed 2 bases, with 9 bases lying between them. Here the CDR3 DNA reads TGTGCCAGCAGTCCTCGCCCTAACACTGAAGCTTTCTTT. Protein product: CASSPRPNTEAFF.

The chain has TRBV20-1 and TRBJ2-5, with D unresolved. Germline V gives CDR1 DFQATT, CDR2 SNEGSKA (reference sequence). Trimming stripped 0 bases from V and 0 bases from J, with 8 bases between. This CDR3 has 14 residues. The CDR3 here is CSARDFGHQETQYF. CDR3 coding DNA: TGCAGTGCTAGAGATTTCGGTCACCAAGAGACCCAGTACTTC.

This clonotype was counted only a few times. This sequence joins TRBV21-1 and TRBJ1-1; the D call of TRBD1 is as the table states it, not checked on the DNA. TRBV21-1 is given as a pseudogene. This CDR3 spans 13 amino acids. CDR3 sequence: CASSKVKGPEAFF. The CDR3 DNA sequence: TGTGCCAGCAGCAAAGTTAAGGGACCTGAGGCTTTCTTT.

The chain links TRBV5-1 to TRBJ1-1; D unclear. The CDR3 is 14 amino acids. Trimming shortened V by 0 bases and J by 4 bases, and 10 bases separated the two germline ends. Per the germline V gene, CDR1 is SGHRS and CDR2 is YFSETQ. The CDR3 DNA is TGCGCCAGCAGCTTGGACGGCAGGAGCACTGAAGCTTTCTTT. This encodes CASSLDGRSTEAFF. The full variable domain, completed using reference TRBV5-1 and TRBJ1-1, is KAGVTQTPRYLIKTRGQQVTLSCSPISGHRSVSWYQQTPGQGLQFLFEYFSETQRNKGNFPGRFSGRQFSNSRSEMNVSTLELGDSALYLCASSLDGRSTEAFFGQGTRLTVV.

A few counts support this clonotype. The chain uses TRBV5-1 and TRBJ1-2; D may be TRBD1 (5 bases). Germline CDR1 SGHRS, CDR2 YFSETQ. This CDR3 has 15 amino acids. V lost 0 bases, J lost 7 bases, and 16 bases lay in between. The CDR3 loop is CASSLVGDGVGGYTF. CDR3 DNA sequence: TGCGCCAGCAGCTTGGTCGGGGACGGGGTTGGTGGCTACACCTTC.

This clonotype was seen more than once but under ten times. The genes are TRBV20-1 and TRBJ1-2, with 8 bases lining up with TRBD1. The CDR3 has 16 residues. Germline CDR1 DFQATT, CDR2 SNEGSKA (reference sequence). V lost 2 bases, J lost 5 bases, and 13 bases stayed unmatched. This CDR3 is CSARPPSGQGAYGYTF. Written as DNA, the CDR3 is TGCAGTGCTAGACCACCTTCAGGGCAGGGGGCGTATGGCTACACCTTC.

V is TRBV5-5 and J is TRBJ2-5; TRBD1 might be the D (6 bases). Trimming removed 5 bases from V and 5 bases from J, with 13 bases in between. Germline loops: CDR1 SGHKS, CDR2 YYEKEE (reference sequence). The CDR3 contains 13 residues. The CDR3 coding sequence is TGTGCCAGCAGGAAAGGGGGTGGGGAGACCCAGTACTTC. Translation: CASRKGGGETQYF.

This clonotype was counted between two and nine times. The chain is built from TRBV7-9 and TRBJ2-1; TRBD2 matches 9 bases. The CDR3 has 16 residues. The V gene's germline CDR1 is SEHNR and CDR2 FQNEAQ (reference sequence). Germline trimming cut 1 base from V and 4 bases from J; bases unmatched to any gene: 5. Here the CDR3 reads CASSLVIAGVYNEQFF. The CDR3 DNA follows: TGTGCCAGCAGCTTAGTAATAGCGGGGGTGTACAATGAGCAGTTCTTC.

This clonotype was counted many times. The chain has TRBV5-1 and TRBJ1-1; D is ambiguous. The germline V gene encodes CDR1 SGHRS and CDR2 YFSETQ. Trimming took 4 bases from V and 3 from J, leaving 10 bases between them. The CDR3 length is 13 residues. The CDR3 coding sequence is TGCGCCAGCAGCGCGAGATGGGACACTGAAGCTTTCTTT. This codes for CASSARWDTEAFF.

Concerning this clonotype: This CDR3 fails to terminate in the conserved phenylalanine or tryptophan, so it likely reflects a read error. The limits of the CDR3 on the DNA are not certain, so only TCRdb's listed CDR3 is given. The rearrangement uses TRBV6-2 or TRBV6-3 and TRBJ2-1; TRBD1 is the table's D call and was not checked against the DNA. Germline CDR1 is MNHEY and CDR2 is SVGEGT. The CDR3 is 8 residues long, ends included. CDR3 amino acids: CFRDGIYI.

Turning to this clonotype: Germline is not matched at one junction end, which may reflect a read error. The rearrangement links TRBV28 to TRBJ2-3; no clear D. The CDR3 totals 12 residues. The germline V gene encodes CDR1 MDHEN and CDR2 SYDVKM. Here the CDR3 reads CANSFHVGTQYF. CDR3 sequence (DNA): TGTGCCAACAGTTTCCATGTAGGTACGCAGTATTTT.

In nucleotides, the CDR3 is TGTGCCAGCCACACAGGGGGGGATAATGAAAAACTGTTTTTT. Its protein product is CASHTGGDNEKLFF. The V and J genes are TRBV6-1 and TRBJ1-4; 8 bases match TRBD1. After removal of 8 bases from V and 4 bases from J, the junction contained 6 bases not matched to a gene. The CDR3 is made up of 14 amino acids. Germline V gene sequence: CDR1 MNHNS, CDR2 SASEGT.